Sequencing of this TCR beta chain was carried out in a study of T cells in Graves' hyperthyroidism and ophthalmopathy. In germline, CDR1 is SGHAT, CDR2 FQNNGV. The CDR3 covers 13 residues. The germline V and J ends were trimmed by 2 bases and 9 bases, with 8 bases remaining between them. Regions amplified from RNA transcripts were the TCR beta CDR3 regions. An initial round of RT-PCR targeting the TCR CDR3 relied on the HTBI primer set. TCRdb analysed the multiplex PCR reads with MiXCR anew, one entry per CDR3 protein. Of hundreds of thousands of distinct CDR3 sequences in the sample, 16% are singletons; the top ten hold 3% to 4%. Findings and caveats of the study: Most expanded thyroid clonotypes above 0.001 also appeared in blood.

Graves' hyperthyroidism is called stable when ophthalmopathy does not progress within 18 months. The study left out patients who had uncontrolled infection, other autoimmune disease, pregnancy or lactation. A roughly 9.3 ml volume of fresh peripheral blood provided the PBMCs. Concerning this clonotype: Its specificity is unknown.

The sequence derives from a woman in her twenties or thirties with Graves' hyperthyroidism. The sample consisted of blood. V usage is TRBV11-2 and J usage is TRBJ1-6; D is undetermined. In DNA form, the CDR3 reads TGTGCCAGCAGCTTAAATGTCGGTTCACCCCTCCACTTT. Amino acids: CASSLNVGSPLHF.